Sequencing of this T cell receptor beta chain was carried out in a study of CD8 T cells in ankylosing spondylitis. Researchers built TCR beta libraries using quantitative 5'-RACE with molecular barcodes. Via MiXCR, TCRdb re-called the 5' RACE reads, giving one row per CDR3 protein. The sample records roughly 470,000 distinct CDR3 sequences, 25% to 30% being singletons. The junction had 4 bases not matched to a gene; V was cut back by 3 bases and J by 1 base. CDR1 and CDR2 from the germline V gene are SGHRS and YFSETQ. The CDR3 runs to 15 residues. A single count supports this clonotype. Its antigen is not identified. Study conclusions and caveats: Ankylosing spondylitis blood appeared to be characterized by a TCR beta motif of under ten highly homologous variants. Significant enrichment of disease-linked clones was reported in matched ankylosing spondylitis synovial fluid. Existing reports had already noted some motif variants in reactive arthritis synovial fluid and blood.

The rearrangement joins TRBV5-1 to TRBJ2-5; TRBD1 matches 9 bases. Sequencing was carried out using blood, either unsorted or a sorted T cell fraction (not recorded which). The receptor's source is a male donor with ankylosing spondylitis. CDR3 DNA sequence: TGCGCCAGCAGCTCGGTGGGACAGGGCCAAGAGACCCAGTACTTC. Its translation is CASSSVGQGQETQYF.